Each of the 13 T cell receptor beta chains below was sequenced from the same sample in a study of spatial heterogeneity in lung cancer. Study-level points and caveats: How many expanded intratumoral alpha and beta TCRs were present tracked the tumor mutation count, which was a count of nonsynonymous mutations.

These receptors have no known antigen. Time point denoted: sample taken at primary tumor resection. TCRdb fed the 5' RACE reads into MiXCR, producing one record per CDR3 protein. The data contain over 10,000 distinct CDR3 sequences, around 5.8% of them singletons. This sample comprised lung tumor tissue, obtained at surgery. The receptors originated from a female donor with early-stage non-small cell lung cancer.

In its sample, this clonotype was seen many times. This CDR3 reads CAISESDFNTEAFF. CDR3 nucleotide sequence: TGTGCCATCAGTGAGTCGGACTTCAACACTGAAGCTTTCTTT. The chain links TRBV10-3 to TRBJ1-1; D remains ambiguous. There are 14 residues in the CDR3. Looked up from germline, CDR1 is ENHRY and CDR2 is SYGVKD. Trimming took 0 bases from V and 2 from J, leaving 7 bases between them.

There are many counts of this clonotype. V is TRBV12-3 or TRBV12-4 and J is TRBJ2-1, with D perhaps matching TRBD2 (5 bases). V was trimmed by 1 base and J by 6 bases, leaving 13 bases between them. The length of the CDR3 is 15 residues. CDR3 sequence reads: CASSLESGWANEQFF. In DNA form, the CDR3 reads TGTGCCAGCAGTTTAGAGTCGGGGTGGGCCAATGAGCAGTTCTTC.

This clonotype is judged medium-sized (0.01 to 0.1%). This chain uses TRBV7-8 with TRBJ2-2; TRBD2 agrees at 11 bases. V gave up 5 bases and J gave up 5 bases; unmatched junction bases: 7. The germline gives CDR1 SGHVS, CDR2 FQNEAQ. This CDR3 comprises 16 residues. This CDR3 is CASSPRLAGRTGELFF. In DNA, the CDR3 is TGTGCCAGCAGCCCGAGACTAGCGGGGAGGACCGGGGAGCTGTTTTTT.

This clonotype was recorded at least ten times. The rearrangement uses TRBV7-2 and TRBJ1-6, with 8 bases that match TRBD1. The CDR3 extends over 15 amino acids. The V and J ends lost 2 bases and 9 bases, in that order; junction bases with no gene match: 6. CDR1 SGHTA and CDR2 FQGNSA come from the germline V gene. The CDR3 sequence is CASSLMGQGASPLHF. The CDR3 DNA reads as TGTGCCAGCAGCTTAATGGGGCAGGGGGCTTCACCCCTCCACTTT.

There are many counts of this clonotype. The chain links TRBV4-2 to TRBJ2-3; D remains ambiguous. Germline V gene data show CDR1 as LGHNA and CDR2 as YNFKEQ. The V end was cut by 1 base, the J end by 0 bases, with 5 bases between. The CDR3 length is 14 residues. The chain's CDR3 is CASSQGLSTDTQYF. In DNA, the CDR3 is TGTGCCAGCAGCCAAGGACTTAGCACAGATACGCAGTATTTT.

This clonotype was recorded many times. The V gene is TRBV5-1, the J gene TRBJ2-5, with TRBD2 matching 7 bases. Trimming cost V 6 bases and J 3 bases; bases outside gene matches: 8. The CDR3 sequence is 14 residues long. Germline loops: CDR1 SGHRS, CDR2 YFSETQ. The CDR3 region is CASKRLAGEETQYF. CDR3 DNA sequence: TGCGCCAGCAAACGATTGGCGGGGGAAGAGACCCAGTACTTC.

This clonotype was counted at least ten times. CDR3 in amino acids: CASSYSGQGRWGYTF. The CDR3 DNA sequence: TGTGCCAGCAGTTACTCAGGACAGGGGCGCTGGGGCTACACCTTC. The rearrangement uses TRBV6-5 and TRBJ1-2; 9 bases fit TRBD1. V shed 0 bases, J shed 8 bases, and the junction held 7 bases outside the gene matches. The germline CDR1 and CDR2 sequences are MNHEY and SVGAGI. This CDR3 comprises 15 residues.

This clonotype has ten or more counts. The chain joins TRBV7-7 to TRBJ1-2; a possible D gene is TRBD1 (6 bases). V was clipped by 4 bases and J by 8 bases, with 23 bases between them. Per the germline V gene, CDR1 is SSHAT and CDR2 is FNYEAQ (reference sequence). CDR3 length: 16 residues. CDR3 sequence reads: CASSSGPGQNPAGYTF. CDR3 coding DNA: TGTGCCAGCAGCTCCGGACCGGGACAAAATCCGGCCGGCTACACCTTC.

The gene calls are TRBV7-9 and TRBJ2-1; 10 nucleotides line up with TRBD1. Germline CDR1 is SEHNR and CDR2 is FQNEAQ (reference sequence). V lost 3 bases and J lost 7; bases outside the gene matches: 9. This CDR3 is 16 amino acids long. The CDR3 DNA follows: TGTGCCAGCAGCTTCCGCCCCGGACAGGGGGGGAATGAGCAGTTCTTC. Translated, it gives CASSFRPGQGGNEQFF.

This clonotype has at least ten counts. The chain joins TRBV20-1 to TRBJ1-5; 8 bases fit TRBD1. Germline V gene data show CDR1 as DFQATT and CDR2 as SNEGSKA (reference sequence). V was clipped by 3 bases and J by 5 bases; unmatched bases: 12. The CDR3 extends over 16 amino acids. CDR3 sequence (DNA): TGCAGTGCTAGTCCCCCGGCCTACAGGGGGTATCAGCCCCAGCATTTT. Protein sequence: CSASPPAYRGYQPQHF.

This clonotype was recorded many times. The J gene is TRBJ2-2, the V gene TRBV24-1, with D possibly being TRBD2 (6 bases). The germline CDR1 and CDR2 sequences are KGHDR and SFDVKD. V dropped 5 bases and J dropped 6 bases, with 18 bases sitting between them. The CDR3 totals 16 residues. CDR3 DNA: TGTGCCACCAGTGTCTCGACTAGTGGTCGCCCCGGGGAGCTGTTTTTT. Its protein product is CATSVSTSGRPGELFF.

This clonotype has ten or more counts. The chain joins TRBV7-2 to TRBJ1-1; D is ambiguous. V gave up 3 bases and J gave up 1 base, with 6 bases separating them. The CDR3 has 13 amino acids. Germline values: CDR1 SGHTA, CDR2 FQGNSA. DNA for the CDR3: TGTGCCAGCAGCTTCTCGTCGAACACTGAAGCTTTCTTT. The encoded protein is CASSFSSNTEAFF.

This clonotype has at least ten counts. The chain joins TRBV3-1 to TRBJ1-4; D not certain. CDR3 length: 12 amino acids. V was pared by 3 bases and J by 8 bases, with 7 bases between. Looked up from germline, CDR1 is LGHDT and CDR2 is YNNKEL (reference sequence). The DNA for the CDR3 is TGTGCCAGCAGCCAGGGAGGAGAAAAACTGTTTTTT. This translates into CASSQGGEKLFF.